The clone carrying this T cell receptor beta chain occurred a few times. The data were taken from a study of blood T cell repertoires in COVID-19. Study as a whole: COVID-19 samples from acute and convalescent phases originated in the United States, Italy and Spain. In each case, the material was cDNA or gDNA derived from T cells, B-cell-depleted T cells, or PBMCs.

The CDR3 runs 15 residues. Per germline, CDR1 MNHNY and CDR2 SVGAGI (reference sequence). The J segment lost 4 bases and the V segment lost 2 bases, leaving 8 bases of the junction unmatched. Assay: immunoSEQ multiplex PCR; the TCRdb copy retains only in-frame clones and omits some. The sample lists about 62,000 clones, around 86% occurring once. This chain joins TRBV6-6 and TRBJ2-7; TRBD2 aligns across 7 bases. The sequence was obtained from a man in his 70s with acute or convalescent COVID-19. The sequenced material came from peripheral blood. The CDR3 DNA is TGTGCCAGCAGTTACCGGGCTAGCGGTTTATACGAGCAGTACTTC. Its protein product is CASSYRASGLYEQYF.